The sample holds many counts of the clone carrying this TCR beta chain. The ends lost 5 bases at V and 11 bases at J; junction bases unmatched: 9. Germline V gives CDR1 SGHTA, CDR2 FQGTGA. This CDR3 has 13 residues. Each CDR3 protein is one row after TCRdb ran MiXCR on the RT-PCR reads. The data show about 680,000 distinct CDR3 sequences, 13% to 15% seen once. The sequenced sample was memory CD4+ T cells from blood. V is TRBV7-3 and J is TRBJ1-1, with TRBD1 matching 9 bases. This sequence originates from a female donor in good health, serving as a healthy control. The CDR3 coding sequence is TGTGCCAGCAGCCTGGGACAGGGTAGGACGGCTTTCTTT. It is translated as CASSLGQGRTAFF.